This T cell receptor (beta chain) derives from a study of cytomegalovirus exposure and HLA in healthy donors. Across the whole study: Inside one of the first data releases sat 85 million or so unique TCRs taken from HLA-typed donors. Study-wide findings and caveats: A reported reduction in N-insertions relative to the 666-donor mean was seen in an Asian-associated ancestry cluster in a later analysis. In a later analysis, TCR beta V- and J-gene trimming was associated with a missense DCLRE1C variant.

Germline CDR1 and CDR2: SGHDT and YYEEEE. Trimming stripped 2 bases from V and 5 bases from J, with 14 bases between. The CDR3 consists of 14 residues. Worth noting for this clone: Its cognate antigen is unknown.

This cohort consisted of healthy bone marrow donors. Primers included in the PCR were 60 Vbeta and 13 Jbeta primers. The data were produced by immunoSEQ multiplex PCR, yet TCRdb's version contains in-frame clones alone and is incomplete. The data show about 270,000 clones, 65% to 85% seen once. The sequence derives from a female donor in good health and CMV-seronegative. This chain uses TRBV5-6 with TRBJ2-7; tentative D call: TRBD2 (6 bases). The sequencing sample was made of PBMCs. The CDR3 DNA follows: TGTGCCAGCAGCTTCGGACGGGGCGGGGACGAGCAGTACTTC. This translates into CASSFGRGGDEQYF. Using reference TRBV5-6 and TRBJ2-7 for the parts outside the CDR3, the full variable domain is DAGVTQSPTHLIKTRGQQVTLRCSPKSGHDTVSWYQQALGQGPQFIFQYYEEEERQRGNFPDRFSGHQFPNYSSELNVNALLLGDSALYLCASSFGRGGDEQYFGPGTRLTVT.